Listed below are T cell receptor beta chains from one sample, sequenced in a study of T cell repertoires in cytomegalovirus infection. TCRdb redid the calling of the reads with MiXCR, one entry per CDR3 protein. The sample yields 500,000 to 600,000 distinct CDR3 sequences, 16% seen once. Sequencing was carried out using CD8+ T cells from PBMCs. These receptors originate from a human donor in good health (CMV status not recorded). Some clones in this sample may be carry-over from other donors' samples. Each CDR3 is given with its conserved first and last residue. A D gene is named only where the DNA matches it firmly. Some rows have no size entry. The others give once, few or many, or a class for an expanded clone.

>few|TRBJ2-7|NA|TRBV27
TGTGCCAGCAGAAAGACAGCCTACGAGCAGTACTTC
CASRKTAYEQYF
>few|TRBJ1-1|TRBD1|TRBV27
TGTGCCAGCAGTTCGGACAGGGTAGCCCTCGTGAACACTGAAGCTTTCTTT
CASSSDRVALVNTEAFF
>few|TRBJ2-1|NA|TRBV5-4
TGTGCCAGCAGCTTGGACCGGTTCCCAGCCCATGAGCAGTTCTTC
CASSLDRFPAHEQFF
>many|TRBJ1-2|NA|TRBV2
TGTGCCAGCAGTGACAAGGGTGTTTCGACAGTTCTGTTCGATGGCTACACCTTC
CASSDKGVSTVLFDGYTF
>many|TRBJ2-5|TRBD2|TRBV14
TGTGCCAGCAGCCAAGGGACTAGCGAACTCGGGTGGACCCAGTACTTC
CASSQGTSELGWTQYF
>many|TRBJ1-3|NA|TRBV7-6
TGTGCCAGCAGCTCCCGACCGGGCTTTGGAAACACCATATATTTT
CASSSRPGFGNTIYF
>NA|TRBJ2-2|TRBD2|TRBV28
TGTGCCAGCAGTTCACCTAGCGGGAGTAGCACCGGGGAGCTGTTTTTT
CASSSPSGSSTGELFF
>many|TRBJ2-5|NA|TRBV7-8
TGTGCCAGCAGCTCCCGAGTGGGGTGGGGAGAGACCCAGTACTTC
CASSSRVGWGETQYF
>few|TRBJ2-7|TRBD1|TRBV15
TGTGCCACCAGCTTTCGACAGGGGCCCTACGAGCAGTACTTC
CATSFRQGPYEQYF
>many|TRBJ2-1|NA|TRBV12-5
TGTGCTAGTGCCTCACCGGGACCTAGGTTAGTGAATGAGCAGTTCTTC
CASASPGPRLVNEQFF
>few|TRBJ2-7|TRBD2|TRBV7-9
TGTGCCAGCAGCTCTAAGCGGGAGGGCCACTACGAGCAGTACTTC
CASSSKREGHYEQYF
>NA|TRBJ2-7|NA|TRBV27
TGTGCCAGCAAAGGAACGGAGGCGGAGGGGCAGTACTTC
CASKGTEAEGQYF
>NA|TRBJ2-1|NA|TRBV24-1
TGTGCAACCAGTGATTCCCTGGTAAGGTGGGACAATGAGCAGTTCTTC
CATSDSLVRWDNEQFF
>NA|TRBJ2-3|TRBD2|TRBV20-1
TGCAGTGCGCGGACTAGCTCTACACAGACTAGCACAGATACGCAGTATTTT
CSARTSSTQTSTDTQYF
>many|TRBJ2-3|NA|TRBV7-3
TGTGCCAGCAGCTTAACCGGGCAGGGAGATACGCAGTATTTT
CASSLTGQGDTQYF
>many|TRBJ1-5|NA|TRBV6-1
TGTGCCAGCATGGTGCTCAATCAGCCCCAGCATTTT
CASMVLNQPQHF
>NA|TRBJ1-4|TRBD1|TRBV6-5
TGTGCCAGCAGTACAGGGGGCGATGAAAAACTGTTTTTT
CASSTGGDEKLFF
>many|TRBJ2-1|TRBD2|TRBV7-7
TGTGCCAGCAGCCCGTACTTGGCGGGGGGGCCAAGGTACAATGAGCAGTTCTTC
CASSPYLAGGPRYNEQFF
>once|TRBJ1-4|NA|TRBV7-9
TGTGCCAGCAGCTCCTGGACTGCTAATGAAAAACTTTTTTTT
CASSSWTANEKLFF
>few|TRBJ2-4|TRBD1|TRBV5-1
TGCGCCAGCAGCCACGAGACAGGGGGCAGAGGCAAAAACATTCAGTACTTC
CASSHETGGRGKNIQYF
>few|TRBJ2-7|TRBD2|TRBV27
TGTGCCAGCAGACCACTAGCGGGAAAAATCTCACGCTACGAGCAGTACTTC
CASRPLAGKISRYEQYF
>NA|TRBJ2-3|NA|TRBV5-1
TGCGCCAGCTTAGAGGCCTCCACAGATACGCAGTATTTT
CASLEASTDTQYF